A selection of T cell receptor beta chains follows, all from one sample in a study of vaccination effects on CD4 cells after COVID-19. Using immunoSEQ multiplex PCR, the repertoire was profiled, and TCRdb retains in-frame clones only, with some absent. The table lists about 48,000 clones, just under 80% of them singletons, with 5.5% to 7% in the top ten. Their antigen targets remain unknown. This specimen was CD4+ T cells from PBMCs cultured with HCoV-OC43 spike peptides, taken before COVID-19 vaccination. Every receptor here comes from a human donor who received a COVID-19 vaccine. CDR3s include the opening cysteine and the closing phenylalanine or tryptophan. A D gene is named only where the DNA matches it firmly. Clone size, where shown, is once, few, many, or a class for clones that have expanded.

v_gene	d_gene	abundance	j_gene	CDR3nt	CDR3aa
TRBV5-1	TRBD1	-	TRBJ1-3	TGCGCCAGCAGCTTGGTGGGACAGGGTTCACCTGGAAACACCATATATTTT	CASSLVGQGSPGNTIYF
TRBV11-2	TRBD1	few	TRBJ2-1	TGTGCCAGCAGCTTAGCCCCTCCAGGGGGCCAATACAATGAGCAGTTCTTC	CASSLAPPGGQYNEQFF
TRBV7-2	TRBD1	-	TRBJ2-4	TGTGCCAGCAGCCCCCAAGGGACAGGAAAAAACATTCAGTACTTC	CASSPQGTGKNIQYF
TRBV2	-	-	TRBJ1-4	TGTGCCAGCAGTGAAGGGCCTAATGAAAAACTGTTTTTT	CASSEGPNEKLFF
TRBV5-1	-	-	TRBJ2-3	TGCGCCAGCAGCTTCCTTACCTTGACAGAGAGCACAGATACGCAGTATTTT	CASSFLTLTESTDTQYF
TRBV7-6	-	-	TRBJ2-3	TGTGCCAGCAGCTTAGGTCCGTCAGGCACAGATACGCAGTATTTT	CASSLGPSGTDTQYF
TRBV18	-	-	TRBJ2-2	TGTGCCAGCTCTCGGACACTTGTAGGGGACACCGGGGAGCTGTTTTTT	CASSRTLVGDTGELFF
TRBV18	-	-	TRBJ2-3	TGTGCCAGCTCACCACGAACGGCGGCGGATACGCAGTATTTT	CASSPRTAADTQYF
TRBV5-1	-	-	TRBJ2-3	TGCGCCAGCAGCTTGCTCTACCTCACAGATACGCAGTATTTT	CASSLLYLTDTQYF
TRBV3-1/TRBV3-2	-	-	TRBJ2-5	TGTGCCAGCAGCCAGAGGACAGTTACAGAGACCCAGTACTTC	CASSQRTVTETQYF
TRBV12-3/TRBV12-4	-	-	TRBJ1-1	TGTGCCAGCAGACTCGGGGACCTCTCGGGGGCTTTCTTT	CASRLGDLSGAFF
TRBV6-5	TRBD1	-	TRBJ1-5	TGTGCCAGCAGTCAACGAGACAGGGGCCAGCCCCAGCATTTT	CASSQRDRGQPQHF
TRBV5-1	TRBD1	-	TRBJ1-4	TGCGCCAGCAGCTTGGCCAACAGGGGCGAAGAAAAACTGTTTTTT	CASSLANRGEEKLFF
TRBV28	TRBD1	-	TRBJ1-1	TGTGCCAGCAGTTTGTGGACAGGGGGCGGGGAAGCTTTCTTT	CASSLWTGGGEAFF
TRBV7-8	-	-	TRBJ2-3	TGTGCCAGCGGCCACCGGGACTCTAACACAGATACGCAGTATTTT	CASGHRDSNTDTQYF
TRBV10-3	TRBD1	-	TRBJ1-2	TGTGCCATCGGACAGGGGGCTCAAAGTGGCTACACCTTC	CAIGQGAQSGYTF
TRBV10-2	TRBD1	-	TRBJ1-2	TGCGCCAGCAGGGAACAGGGGGCTCCTGGCTACACCTTC	CASREQGAPGYTF
TRBV19	-	-	TRBJ1-1	TGTGCCAGTAGCAGGTCGGGCGGCCCTAACACTGAAGCTTTCTTT	CASSRSGGPNTEAFF
TRBV5-4	-	few	TRBJ2-2	TGTGCCAGCAGCCCTCCTCCAGGGAGTAACACCGGGGAGCTGTTTTTT	CASSPPPGSNTGELFF
TRBV6-5	-	-	TRBJ2-2	TGTGCCAGCAGTTATTCCGTACCGGGGCAGAACGGGGAGCTGTTTTTT	CASSYSVPGQNGELFF
TRBV9	-	once	TRBJ2-3	TGTGCCAGCGCCCGTGTTGCGGGTACAGATACGCAGTATTTT	CASARVAGTDTQYF
TRBV5-4	TRBD2	-	TRBJ2-5	TGTGCCAGCAGCTCTGGGACTAGCGGGGGTTACGGGCCCGTCGAGACCCAGTACTTC	CASSSGTSGGYGPVETQYF
TRBV24-1	-	few	TRBJ2-1	TGTGCCACCAGTGATTTTGCGTACAATGAGCAGTTCTTC	CATSDFAYNEQFF
TRBV18	-	-	TRBJ2-5	TGTGCCAGCTCACCAAACACGGGCCAAGAGACCCAGTACTTC	CASSPNTGQETQYF
TRBV9	-	-	TRBJ2-3	TGTGCCAGCAGCCCTTGGCGGGGGCCAGATACGCAGTATTTT	CASSPWRGPDTQYF
TRBV30	-	-	TRBJ2-2	TGTGCCTGGACTGGTGGGATCCCCGGGGAGCTGTTTTTT	CAWTGGIPGELFF
TRBV5-6	-	-	TRBJ1-5	TGTGCCAGCAGCCCTACAGGGAATCAGCCCCAGCATTTT	CASSPTGNQPQHF
TRBV5-6	TRBD2	-	TRBJ2-6	TGTGCCAGCAGCTTCCCCGGGGGGACGCATTCTGGGGCCAACGTCCTGACTTTC	CASSFPGGTHSGANVLTF
TRBV11-2	-	-	TRBJ1-2	TGTGCCAGCAGCTTAGTCGGCTCTAACTATGGCTACACCTTC	CASSLVGSNYGYTF
TRBV7-2	-	-	TRBJ2-3	TGTGCCAGCAGCTTAGGTAGGGCCCCAGATACGCAGTATTTT	CASSLGRAPDTQYF
TRBV7-3	-	-	TRBJ2-6	TGTGCCAGCAGCTTAGAGGGGACTGGGGCCAACGTCCTGACTTTC	CASSLEGTGANVLTF
TRBV2	-	-	TRBJ1-4	TGTGCCAGCGGGGGGAGGGGGAATGAAAAACTGTTTTTT	CASGGRGNEKLFF
TRBV24-1	TRBD1	once	TRBJ1-2	TGTGCCACCAGTGACCGGGGGGGCAGGGGGCAGCGTGGCTACACCTTC	CATSDRGGRGQRGYTF
TRBV10-3	-	-	TRBJ2-5	TGTGCCATCAGTGAGCCGAGGACATTTGGCGAGACCCAGTACTTC	CAISEPRTFGETQYF
TRBV5-1	TRBD2	-	TRBJ2-5	TGCGCCAGCAGCTTGGGACTAGCGGGGGGACAGGGAGAGACCCAGTACTTC	CASSLGLAGGQGETQYF
TRBV7-9	-	-	TRBJ1-1	TGTGCCAGCAGCATCATCAAGGGCACTGAAGCTTTCTTT	CASSIIKGTEAFF
TRBV6-1	-	-	TRBJ1-4	TGTGCCAGCAGTCTAGATTGGGTTGAAAAACTGTTTTTT	CASSLDWVEKLFF
TRBV19	-	-	TRBJ1-6	TGTGCCAGTAGTCCGACAGGTTCACCCCTCCACTTT	CASSPTGSPLHF
TRBV7-2	-	-	TRBJ1-1	TGTGCCAGCAGCTTTACGTATAACACTGAAGCTTTCTTT	CASSFTYNTEAFF
TRBV6-5	-	-	TRBJ1-1	TGTGCCAGCCAGGGGAACACTGAAGCTTTCTTT	CASQGNTEAFF
TRBV4-1	-	-	TRBJ1-5	TGCGCCAGCAGCCAAGGAGGGACACTGAATAGCAATCAGCCCCAGCATTTT	CASSQGGTLNSNQPQHF
TRBV10-3	TRBD1	few	TRBJ1-6	TGTGCCATCAGTAACAGGGGGGGGCTAACCAATTCACCCCTCCACTTT	CAISNRGGLTNSPLHF
TRBV5-1	-	once	TRBJ2-3	TGCGCCAGCAGCTTGAGGACTGGACATACGCAGTATTTT	CASSLRTGHTQYF
TRBV7-2	-	few	TRBJ1-6	TGTGCCAGCAGCTTACACGGCACGGATTCACCCCTCCACTTT	CASSLHGTDSPLHF